This T cell receptor beta chain stems from a study of T cells in localized non-small cell lung cancer. Method: immunoSEQ multiplex PCR; TCRdb's copy keeps in-frame clones and lacks some. The sample records fewer than 4,500 clones, 15% to 25% being singletons. In this sample, this clone turned up a few times. No antigen is known for it. Overall study findings and caveats: The study found T cell clonality highest in uninvolved adjacent lung, above tumor.

Germline CDR1 reads MDHEN; CDR2 reads SYDVKM. This CDR3 has 15 amino acids. Between the trimmed V and J ends, which lost 5 bases and 3 bases, there was a span of 14 bases. The receptor was derived from an older female donor with stage II lung adenocarcinoma. The rearrangement links TRBV28 to TRBJ2-4; D unresolved. The sequencing used lung tumor tissue, collected before any cancer treatment. CDR3 DNA sequence: TGTGCCAGCAGTCCCGTCGGGTTGGGCAAAAACATTCAGTACTTC. Encoded protein: CASSPVGLGKNIQYF.